A single sample is the source of the 7 T cell receptor beta chains below, sequenced in a study of T cells expressing NK-cell markers. TCRdb re-called the 5' RACE reads and gives one entry per CDR3 protein, without DNA. This sample's table reports 200,000 to 300,000 distinct CDR3 sequences. The sequencing input was blood T cells: a sorted CD56 or NKG2C T cell subset, CD4+ or CD8+ T cells, or bulk PBMC T cells (not recorded which). These receptors were obtained from a woman between 18 and 70 years old in good health.

This chain uses TRBV5-4 with TRBJ2-7. CDR1 SGHNT and CDR2 YYREEE come from the germline V gene (reference sequence). This CDR3 region has 14 residues. CDR3 protein: CASSFTVSSYEQYF. Using reference TRBV5-4 and TRBJ2-7 for the parts outside the CDR3, the full variable domain is ETGVTQSPTHLIKTRGQQVTLRCSSQSGHNTVSWYQQALGQGPQFIFQYYREEENGRGNFPPRFSGLQFPNYSSELNVNALELDDSALYLCASSFTVSSYEQYFGPGTRLTVT.

The chain combines TRBV28 with TRBJ2-6. The germline CDR1 and CDR2 sequences are MDHEN and SYDVKM. The CDR3 runs 15 residues. CDR3 region: CASTLSVSGANVLTF.

The V call is TRBV25-1, the J call TRBJ2-3; TCRdb's D gene call, TRBD1, goes unchecked for lack of DNA. The length of the CDR3 is 16 residues. Germline loops: CDR1 MGHDK, CDR2 SYGVNS. CDR3 in amino acids: CASSEYRGQRTDTQYF.

The V gene is TRBV4-2, the J gene TRBJ2-7; checking the TCRdb D call of TRBD2 is not possible without DNA. From germline, CDR1 is LGHNA and CDR2 YNFKEQ. This CDR3 is built from 15 residues. CDR3 protein: CASSQGTSATYEQYF.

The V and J genes are TRBV20-1 and TRBJ2-3; the D gene TCRdb calls, TRBD2, cannot be checked with no DNA. CDR3 length equals 15 residues. Per germline, CDR1 DFQATT and CDR2 SNEGSKA (reference sequence). The CDR3 spells CSASPSGGITDTQYF.

The chain combines TRBV7-2 with TRBJ1-2; TCRdb calls TRBD1, which cannot be checked without DNA. Germline V lookup: CDR1 SGHTA, CDR2 FQGNSA. The CDR3 contains 13 residues. The CDR3 is CASSPTGPRGYTF.

The chain joins TRBV12-3 or TRBV12-4 to TRBJ2-3. The CDR3 covers 15 residues. The CDR3 loop reads CASRISGPTLDTQYF.